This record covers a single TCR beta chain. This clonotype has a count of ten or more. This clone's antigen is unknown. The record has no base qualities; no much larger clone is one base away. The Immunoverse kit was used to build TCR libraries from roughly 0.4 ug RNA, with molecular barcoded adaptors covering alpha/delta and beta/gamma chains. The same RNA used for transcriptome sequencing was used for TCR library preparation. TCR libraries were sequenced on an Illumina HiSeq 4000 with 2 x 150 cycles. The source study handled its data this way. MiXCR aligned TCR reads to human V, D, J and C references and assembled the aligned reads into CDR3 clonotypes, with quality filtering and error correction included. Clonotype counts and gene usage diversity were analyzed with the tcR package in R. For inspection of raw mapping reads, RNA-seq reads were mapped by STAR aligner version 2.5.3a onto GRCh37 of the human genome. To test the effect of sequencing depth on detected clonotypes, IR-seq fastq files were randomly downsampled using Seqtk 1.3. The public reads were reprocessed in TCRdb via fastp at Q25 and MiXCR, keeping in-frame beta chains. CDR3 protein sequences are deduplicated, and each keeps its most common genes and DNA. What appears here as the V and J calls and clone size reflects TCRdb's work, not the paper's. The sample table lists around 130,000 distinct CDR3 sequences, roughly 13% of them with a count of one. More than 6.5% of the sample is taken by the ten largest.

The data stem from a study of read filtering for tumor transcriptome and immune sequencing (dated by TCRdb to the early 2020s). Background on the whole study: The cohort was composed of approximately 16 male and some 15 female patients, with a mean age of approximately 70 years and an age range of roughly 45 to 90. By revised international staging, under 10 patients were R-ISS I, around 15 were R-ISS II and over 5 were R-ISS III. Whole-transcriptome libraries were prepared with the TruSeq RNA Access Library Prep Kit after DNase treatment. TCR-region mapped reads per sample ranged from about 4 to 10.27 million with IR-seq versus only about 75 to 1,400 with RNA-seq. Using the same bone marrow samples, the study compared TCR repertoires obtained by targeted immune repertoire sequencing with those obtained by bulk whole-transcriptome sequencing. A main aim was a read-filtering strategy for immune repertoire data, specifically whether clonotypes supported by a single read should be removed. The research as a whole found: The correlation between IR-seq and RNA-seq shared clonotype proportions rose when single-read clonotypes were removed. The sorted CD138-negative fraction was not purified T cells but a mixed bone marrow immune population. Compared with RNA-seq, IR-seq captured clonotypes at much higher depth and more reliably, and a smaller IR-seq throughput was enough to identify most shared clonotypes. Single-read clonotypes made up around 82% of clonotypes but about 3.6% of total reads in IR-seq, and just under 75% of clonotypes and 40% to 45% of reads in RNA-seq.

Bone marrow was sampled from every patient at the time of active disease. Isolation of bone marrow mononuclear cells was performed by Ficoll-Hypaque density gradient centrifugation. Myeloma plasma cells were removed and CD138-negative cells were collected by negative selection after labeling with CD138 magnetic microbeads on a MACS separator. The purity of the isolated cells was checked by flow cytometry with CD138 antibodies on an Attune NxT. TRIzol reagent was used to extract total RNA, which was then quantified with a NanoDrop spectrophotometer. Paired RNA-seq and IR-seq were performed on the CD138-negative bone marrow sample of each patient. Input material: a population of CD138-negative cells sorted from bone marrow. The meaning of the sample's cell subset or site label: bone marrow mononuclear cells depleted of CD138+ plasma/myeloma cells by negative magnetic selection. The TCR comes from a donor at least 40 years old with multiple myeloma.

The DNA sequence is as follows: TGCGCCAGCAGCCAAGGCCCTAGCCAGTACAATGAGCAGTTCTTC. Translated, it gives CASSQGPSQYNEQFF. The rearranged segments are TRBV4-1 and TRBJ2-1; the D gene is perhaps TRBD2, from 5 matching bases. The CDR1 and CDR2 encoded by the germline V gene are MGHRA and YSYEKL. Inclusive of the bounding cysteine and phenylalanine, the CDR3 is 15 residues long. The read is trimmed to its CDR3 DNA, 45 bases read in frame from base 1. V is reduced by 1 base and J by 4 bases, leaving a spacing of 11 bases between them.